These 26 T cell receptor beta chains originate from one sample sequenced in a study of blood T cell repertoires in COVID-19. Libraries were prepared by immunoSEQ multiplex PCR; TCRdb keeps only in-frame clonotypes and omits some of them. The sample records about 480,000 clones, less than 90% being singletons. The sample consisted of PBMCs or T cells enriched from blood (not recorded which). The receptors come from a woman aged 55-70 years who had recovered from COVID-19.

V usage is TRBV6-1 and J usage is TRBJ1-1; D perhaps matches TRBD1 (5 bases). The CDR3 has 15 amino acids. CDR1 MNHNS and CDR2 SASEGT come from the germline V gene. Trimming took off 0 bases at V and 1 base at J, with 9 bases between the two ends. The CDR3 DNA is TGTGCCAGCAGTGAAGCAGGGCAGGGGAACACTGAAGCTTTCTTT. It codes for CASSEAGQGNTEAFF.

The chain links TRBV10-2 to TRBJ1-5; 8 bases fit TRBD1. This CDR3 is built from 15 residues. Trimming at V came to 0 bases and at J to 5 bases, leaving 3 bases not matched to a gene. Germline-derived CDR1 and CDR2 are WSHSY and SAAADI. CDR3 loop: CASSESDRGYQPQHF. The CDR3 bases are TGCGCCAGCAGTGAGTCTGACAGGGGATATCAGCCCCAGCATTTT.

The chain is built from TRBV2 and TRBJ1-5, with D tentatively TRBD1 (5 bases). The CDR3 has 11 amino acids. From germline, CDR1 is SNHLY and CDR2 FYNNEI. Trimming pared 3 bases from V and 16 bases from J, leaving 13 bases between. This CDR3 reads CASSEWGPLHF. CDR3 DNA sequence: TGTGCCAGCAGTGAGTGGGGCCCCCTTCATTTT. Full variable domain (missing parts from reference TRBV2 and TRBJ1-5): EPEVTQTPSHQVTQMGQEVILRCVPISNHLYFYWYRQILGQKVEFLVSFYNNEISEKSEIFDDQFSVERPDGSNFTLKIRSTKLEDSAMYFCASSEWGPLHFGDGTRLSIL.

The chain combines TRBV30 with TRBJ1-1; no reliable D call. Germline V gene lookup returns CDR1 GTSNPN and CDR2 SVGIG (reference sequence). V was clipped by 4 bases and J by 1 base, with 13 bases between them. There are 14 residues in the CDR3. The CDR3 region has the DNA TGTGCCTGGAACCTCGGGAGGGAGAACACTGAAGCTTTCTTT. This gives the protein CAWNLGRENTEAFF.

This clone has just one count. The chain employs TRBV19 and TRBJ1-6, with 11 bases identical to TRBD1. CDR1 and CDR2 from the germline V gene are LNHDA and SQIVND (reference sequence). V trimming: 8 bases; J trimming: 2 bases; junction bases outside the gene matches: 11. The CDR3 consists of 18 residues. The CDR3 region is CASGTFGTGGTYNSPLHF. The CDR3 DNA reads TGTGCCAGTGGGACTTTTGGGACAGGGGGTACCTATAATTCACCCCTCCACTTT.

V gene TRBV11-2 combines with J gene TRBJ1-6; D is unclear. CDR1 is SGHAT and CDR2 is FQNNGV in the germline V gene. The CDR3 length is 15 residues. Trimming cost V 4 bases and J 5 bases, with 12 bases left between them. In DNA, the CDR3 is TGTGCCAGCAGCTGGAGCGGGTCCCATAATTCACCCCTCCACTTT. Its protein product is CASSWSGSHNSPLHF.

The gene calls are TRBV11-2 and TRBJ2-1, with TRBD2 matching over 8 bases. The germline gives CDR1 SGHAT, CDR2 FQNNGV. J gave up 3 bases and V 8 bases, and 9 bases lay outside the gene matches. This CDR3 has 15 residues. CDR3 coding DNA: TGTGCCAGCGGCGGGGGGAGGCCAAACTACAATGAGCAGTTCTTC. Protein: CASGGGRPNYNEQFF.

This rearrangement joins TRBV19 to TRBJ1-6; D is undetermined. Germline lookup yields CDR1 LNHDA and CDR2 SQIVND (reference sequence). V gave up 5 bases and J gave up 6 bases, with 14 bases separating them. This CDR3 spans 15 amino acids. The CDR3 DNA follows: TGTGCCAGTAGTCCCGGGTTGAGGGTTAATTCACCCCTCCACTTT. It is translated as CASSPGLRVNSPLHF. Full variable domain (outside the CDR3, taken from reference TRBV19 and TRBJ1-6): DGGITQSPKYLFRKEGQNVTLSCEQNLNHDAMYWYRQDPGQGLRLIYYSQIVNDFQKGDIAEGYSVSREKKESFPLTVTSAQKNPTAFYLCASSPGLRVNSPLHFGNGTRLTVT.

The chain links TRBV7-8 to TRBJ1-4, with 7 bases matching TRBD1. CDR3 length: 14 residues. Germline V gene lookup returns CDR1 SGHVS and CDR2 FQNEAQ. V lost 5 bases, J lost 6 bases, and 6 bases stayed unmatched. CDR3 sequence (DNA): TGTGCCAGCAGCCCTACAGGGGTGGATGAAAAACTGTTTTTT. This codes for CASSPTGVDEKLFF.

The genes are TRBV19 and TRBJ2-5; TRBD1 aligns across 8 bases. Germline CDR1 LNHDA, CDR2 SQIVND (reference sequence). Trimming at V came to 9 bases and at J to 5 bases, leaving 11 bases not matched to a gene. The CDR3 is made up of 14 amino acids. The CDR3 bases are TGTGCCAGCAGACCTCAGGGGGCGAGGGAGACCCAGTACTTC. Translating gives CASRPQGARETQYF. Using reference TRBV19 and TRBJ2-5 for the parts outside the CDR3, the full variable domain is DGGITQSPKYLFRKEGQNVTLSCEQNLNHDAMYWYRQDPGQGLRLIYYSQIVNDFQKGDIAEGYSVSREKKESFPLTVTSAQKNPTAFYLCASRPQGARETQYFGPGTRLLVL.

The V and J genes are TRBV9 and TRBJ2-3; D is perhaps TRBD1 (6 bases). V gave up 3 bases and J gave up 1 base, with 12 bases separating them. The CDR3 is made up of 15 amino acids. Looked up from germline, CDR1 is SGDLS and CDR2 is YYNGEE. DNA of the CDR3: TGTGCCAGCAGCGCACAGGGTACGGGCACAGATACGCAGTATTTT. This gives the protein CASSAQGTGTDTQYF.

This sequence joins TRBV11-3 and TRBJ2-2; the match to TRBD1 covers 10 bases. Germline V CDR1 and CDR2: SGHNT, YENEEA. Trimming took 1 base from V and 6 from J; bases not matched to a gene: 8. The CDR3 runs to 17 residues. The CDR3 coding sequence is TGTGCCAGCAGCTTAGGGGCCGGGACAGGGGTCGCCGGGGAGCTGTTTTTT. It codes for CASSLGAGTGVAGELFF.

The chain carries TRBV9 and TRBJ2-2; 10 bases align to TRBD1. V shed 4 bases, J shed 7 bases, and the junction held 4 bases outside the gene matches. Germline V gene lookup returns CDR1 SGDLS and CDR2 YYNGEE. This CDR3 is built from 14 residues. In DNA form, the CDR3 reads TGTGCCAGCAGCAGGGACAGGGGAGGCGGGGAGCTGTTTTTT. It is translated as CASSRDRGGGELFF.

The V and J genes are TRBV18 and TRBJ1-6; no clear D. This CDR3 has 13 amino acids. Germline CDR1 KGHSH, CDR2 LQKENI. V gave up 6 bases and J gave up 7 bases, with 10 bases separating them. DNA for the CDR3: TGTGCCAGCTCCGCTTCGGGGAATTCACCCCTCCACTTT. It specifies CASSASGNSPLHF. Using reference TRBV18 and TRBJ1-6 for the parts outside the CDR3, the full variable domain is NAGVMQNPRHLVRRRGQEARLRCSPMKGHSHVYWYRQLPEEGLKFMVYLQKENIIDESGMPKERFSAEFPKEGPSILRIQQVVRGDSAAYFCASSASGNSPLHFGNGTRLTVT.

The CDR3 here is CASSVGLGTAFFEQYF. CDR3 DNA: TGTGCCAGCAGTGTCGGGCTGGGGACAGCATTCTTCGAGCAGTACTTC. The chain recombines TRBV2 with TRBJ2-7; 7 bases map to TRBD1. The CDR3 contains 16 residues. Germline assignment: CDR1 SNHLY and CDR2 FYNNEI. J gave up 6 bases and V 4 bases, and 15 bases lay outside the gene matches.

The chain uses TRBV4-1 and TRBJ2-5; D perhaps matches TRBD2 (6 bases). The CDR3 covers 14 residues. V dropped 4 bases and J dropped 5 bases, with 14 bases sitting between them. Germline V gives CDR1 MGHRA, CDR2 YSYEKL. DNA of the CDR3: TGCGCCAGCAGCCCGGAGCGGGTCGGGGAGACCCAGTACTTC. As protein: CASSPERVGETQYF.

This clone came up once. The chain links TRBV30 to TRBJ2-6; TRBD1 matches at 7 bases. V gave up 2 bases and J gave up 4 bases; unmatched junction bases: 5. The germline V gene encodes CDR1 GTSNPN and CDR2 SVGIG (reference sequence). The CDR3 is made up of 15 amino acids. CDR3 protein: CAWSKGAGGANVLTF. CDR3 in DNA: TGTGCCTGGAGTAAGGGGGCGGGCGGGGCCAACGTCCTGACTTTC.

J is TRBJ2-3 and V is TRBV6-5; tentative D call: TRBD2 (5 bases). V shed 6 bases and J shed 2 bases, with 12 bases lying between them. Germline loops: CDR1 MNHEY, CDR2 SVGAGI. This CDR3 is built from 14 residues. The CDR3 region is CASREGGFTDTQYF. CDR3 in DNA: TGTGCCAGCAGAGAGGGTGGCTTCACAGATACGCAGTATTTT.

The chain combines TRBV5-1 with TRBJ2-2; 8 bases map to TRBD1. Trimming took 3 bases from V and 8 from J; bases not matched to a gene: 12. Germline CDR1 reads SGHRS; CDR2 reads YFSETQ. The CDR3 is made up of 16 amino acids. CDR3 sequence: CASSSRFRGREGELFF. DNA for the CDR3: TGCGCCAGCAGCTCCCGATTCAGGGGGCGGGAAGGGGAGCTGTTTTTT. Full variable domain (remainder filled in from reference TRBV5-1 and TRBJ2-2): KAGVTQTPRYLIKTRGQQVTLSCSPISGHRSVSWYQQTPGQGLQFLFEYFSETQRNKGNFPGRFSGRQFSNSRSEMNVSTLELGDSALYLCASSSRFRGREGELFFGEGSRLTVL.

The chain links TRBV5-1 to TRBJ2-7; weak D call: TRBD1 (5 bases). The CDR3 covers 14 residues. V lost 4 bases and J lost 3, with 14 bases in between. Germline-derived CDR1 and CDR2 are SGHRS and YFSETQ. CDR3 nucleotide sequence: TGCGCCAGCAGCCTATGGGCAGGGAACTACGAGCAGTACTTC. Protein: CASSLWAGNYEQYF.

This clone came up once. The chain couples TRBV3-1 (or the pseudogene TRBV3-2) to TRBJ1-4, with 11 bases fitting TRBD1. CDR1 LGHDT and CDR2 YNNKEL come from the germline V gene (reference sequence). There are 16 residues in the CDR3. The V and J ends lost 1 base and 7 bases, in that order; junction bases with no gene match: 5. The chain's CDR3 is CASSQGGQGASEKLFF. CDR3 coding DNA: TGTGCCAGCAGCCAAGGAGGACAGGGGGCAAGTGAAAAACTGTTTTTT.

V is TRBV5-1 and J is TRBJ2-3; D perhaps matches TRBD2 (7 bases). The CDR3 totals 16 residues. Germline V lookup: CDR1 SGHRS, CDR2 YFSETQ. V lost 1 base, J lost 5 bases, and 17 bases lay in between. The DNA for the CDR3 is TGCGCCAGCAGCTTGCCCGCTAAGGGGGGGGTAGATACGCAGTATTTT. Its protein product is CASSLPAKGGVDTQYF.

The chain links TRBV30 to TRBJ1-4; D not resolved. The CDR3 sequence is 14 residues long. Germline-derived CDR1 and CDR2 are GTSNPN and SVGIG (reference sequence). V was clipped by 5 bases and J by 1 base, with 11 bases between them. CDR3 nucleotide sequence: TGTGCCTGGGCCCTCGGGGTAACTAATGAAAAACTGTTTTTT. It encodes CAWALGVTNEKLFF.

The CDR3 loop reads CASSLKTSGGGAGELFF. As DNA, the CDR3 is TGTGCCAGCAGCCTAAAAACTAGCGGGGGTGGGGCCGGGGAGCTGTTTTTT. The rearrangement joins TRBV11-2 to TRBJ2-2; 11 bases are a match to TRBD2. The CDR3 is 17 residues long. CDR1 and CDR2 from the germline V gene are SGHAT and FQNNGV. V was pared by 5 bases and J by 6 bases, with 11 bases of the junction left unmatched.

The V and J genes are TRBV3-1 (or the pseudogene TRBV3-2) and TRBJ2-2; 9 bases are a match to TRBD2. The CDR3 length is 17 residues. The germline V gene encodes CDR1 LGHDT and CDR2 YNNKEL (reference sequence). V lost 4 bases, J lost 5 bases, and 11 bases stayed unmatched. CDR3 protein: CASSPGDTSGRTGELFF. In DNA form, the CDR3 reads TGTGCCAGCAGCCCAGGCGATACTAGCGGGCGAACCGGGGAGCTGTTTTTT.

This clone showed up just once. This rearrangement joins TRBV2 to TRBJ2-6; D may be TRBD1 (6 bases). The CDR3 loop spans 15 amino acids. V lost 5 bases and J 1 base, leaving 9 bases between the germline ends. Germline CDR1 and CDR2: SNHLY and FYNNEI. CDR3 nucleotide sequence: TGTGCCAGCAGTCTAACAGGGTCTGGGGCCAACGTCCTGACTTTC. Translation: CASSLTGSGANVLTF.